Listed here is a single T cell receptor (beta chain). The antigen is unknown. This sample was included in a study of radiotherapy plus CTLA-4 blockade in lung cancer. Libraries were prepared by immunoSEQ multiplex PCR; TCRdb keeps only in-frame clonotypes and omits some of them. The table lists about 45,000 clones, 63% of them singletons, with around 18% in the top ten. Study-wide results and caveats: Among reported predictors of response, early blood T cell clone dynamics with interferon-beta performed best.

This CDR3 spans 14 amino acids. In germline, CDR1 is SGHRS, CDR2 YFSETQ. The V end lost 0 bases, the J end lost 6 bases, and 12 bases lay between the germline ends. The sequencing used peripheral blood, collected from a patient treated with radiotherapy plus ipilimumab. The sequence was obtained from a human donor with non-small cell lung cancer who had a partial response to radiotherapy plus ipilimumab. The chain has TRBV5-1 and TRBJ1-2, with no clear D. This chain's CDR3 is CASSLDQAWDGYTF. The CDR3 DNA sequence: TGCGCCAGCAGCTTGGATCAGGCTTGGGATGGCTACACCTTC.